The 15 T cell receptor beta chains reported below all come from one sample, sequenced in a study of cytomegalovirus exposure and HLA in healthy donors. The primer mix had 60 Vbeta and 13 Jbeta primers. TCRdb keeps only in-frame clones here, not all; method: immunoSEQ multiplex PCR. This sample's clone table lists tens of thousands of clones. Sequencing used PBMCs. All receptors come from a male donor in good health and CMV-seropositive.

The genes are TRBV5-8 and TRBJ2-5; TRBD1 is a possible D gene (6 bases). In germline, CDR1 is SGHTS, CDR2 YDEGEE. Trimming cost V 4 bases and J 0 bases, with 13 bases left between them. The CDR3 contains 15 residues. This CDR3 reads CASSEQGRHQETQYF. CDR3 in DNA: TGTGCCAGCAGCGAACAGGGTCGACACCAAGAGACCCAGTACTTC.

Worth noting for this clone: One junction end does not reproduce the germline sequence, and a read error may be involved. CDR3 region: CATSRQGAYGYTF. For the CDR3, the DNA is TGTGCCACCAGTAGGCAGGGGGCGTATGGCTACACCTTC. The chain carries TRBV6-5 and TRBJ1-2; 8 nucleotides align to TRBD1. The CDR3 runs 13 residues. Germline V gene data show CDR1 as MNHEY and CDR2 as SVGAGI.

The V and J genes are TRBV5-1 and TRBJ2-7, with D perhaps matching TRBD2 (5 bases). Germline V gives CDR1 SGHRS, CDR2 YFSETQ. The CDR3 runs 14 residues. The germline V and J ends were trimmed by 0 bases and 1 base, with 8 bases remaining between them. The CDR3 sequence is CASSLDPGSYEQYF. The CDR3, as DNA: TGCGCCAGCAGCTTGGATCCGGGGTCCTACGAGCAGTACTTC.

CDR3 sequence (DNA): TGTGCCTGCGGGTCCTCGGCAGGGCTTGAAAAACTGTTTTTT. Protein sequence: CACGSSAGLEKLFF. The V gene is TRBV30, the J gene TRBJ1-4, with D possibly TRBD1 on 5 matching bases. Per germline, CDR1 GTSNPN and CDR2 SVGIG (reference sequence). This CDR3 comprises 14 residues. V dropped 6 bases and J dropped 7 bases, with 18 bases sitting between them. The full variable domain, in which reference TRBV30 and TRBJ1-4 provide the parts outside the CDR3, is SQTIHQWPATLVQPVGSPLSLECTVEGTSNPNLYWYRQAAGRGLQLLFYSVGIGQISSEVPQNLSASRPQDRQFILSSKKLLLSDSGFYLCACGSSAGLEKLFFGSGTQLSVL.

This chain links TRBV18 with TRBJ2-7, with D maybe TRBD2 (5 bases). Deletions cut 3 bases from V and 5 bases from J, with 17 bases between. The CDR3 covers 15 residues. Germline CDR1 is KGHSH and CDR2 is LQKENI. CDR3 sequence (DNA): TGTGCCAGCTCACCGGGAGCCGGGATTGTAAACGAGCAGTACTTC. Its translation is CASSPGAGIVNEQYF. Full variable domain (outside the CDR3, taken from reference TRBV18 and TRBJ2-7): NAGVMQNPRHLVRRRGQEARLRCSPMKGHSHVYWYRQLPEEGLKFMVYLQKENIIDESGMPKERFSAEFPKEGPSILRIQQVVRGDSAAYFCASSPGAGIVNEQYFGPGTRLTVT.

The gene calls are TRBV7-2 and TRBJ2-5; D not certain. Trimming removed 5 bases from V and 2 bases from J, with 3 bases in between. The CDR3 length is 11 residues. CDR1 and CDR2 (germline): SGHTA, FQGNSA. The CDR3 region is CASSVQETQYF. In nucleotides, the CDR3 is TGTGCCAGCAGCGTACAAGAGACCCAGTACTTC.

The rearrangement links TRBV18 to TRBJ2-3; 7 nucleotides align to TRBD2. V dropped 5 bases and J dropped 5; count of bases not matched to a gene: 10. The CDR3 extends over 15 amino acids. The germline V gene encodes CDR1 KGHSH and CDR2 LQKENI. This chain's CDR3 is CASSSGTGGIDTQYF. CDR3 sequence (DNA): TGTGCCAGCTCAAGCGGGACGGGAGGAATAGATACGCAGTATTTT.

V gene TRBV30 combines with J gene TRBJ2-7; 9 bases match TRBD1. The V gene end was trimmed by 3 bases and the J gene end by 4 bases; junction bases not matched to a gene: 4. Germline CDR1 is GTSNPN and CDR2 is SVGIG (reference sequence). This CDR3 comprises 13 residues. DNA of the CDR3: TGTGCCTGGAGCCGGGACAGGGAGTACGAGCAGTACTTC. Its translation: CAWSRDREYEQYF. Looking up the rest from reference TRBV30 and TRBJ2-7 gives the full variable domain: SQTIHQWPATLVQPVGSPLSLECTVEGTSNPNLYWYRQAAGRGLQLLFYSVGIGQISSEVPQNLSASRPQDRQFILSSKKLLLSDSGFYLCAWSRDREYEQYFGPGTRLTVT.

V and J are TRBV4-2 and TRBJ2-7; TRBD2 agrees at 11 bases. Per germline, CDR1 LGHNA and CDR2 YNFKEQ. CDR3 length equals 16 residues. After removal of 3 bases from V and 2 bases from J, the junction contained 6 bases not matched to a gene. This chain's CDR3 is CASSHVAGGQPYEQYF. The DNA for the CDR3 is TGTGCCAGCAGCCATGTAGCGGGGGGGCAGCCCTACGAGCAGTACTTC.

This chain uses TRBV30 with TRBJ2-1, with 10 positions matching TRBD1. The V and J ends lost 5 bases and 4 bases, in that order; junction bases with no gene match: 8. Germline V gives CDR1 GTSNPN, CDR2 SVGIG (reference sequence). The CDR3 sequence is 15 residues long. CDR3 nucleotide sequence: TGTGCCTGGTCCTCCGGGACAGGGGATTACAATGAGCAGTTCTTC. Protein product: CAWSSGTGDYNEQFF.

This chain joins TRBV9 and TRBJ1-1; D possibly corresponds to TRBD1 (5 bases). The germline V and J ends were trimmed by 4 bases and 0 bases, with 22 bases remaining between them. Germline assignment: CDR1 SGDLS and CDR2 YYNGEE. The CDR3 sequence is 18 residues long. For the CDR3, the DNA is TGTGCCAGCAGCCCCAGACTGGGACTCGGTCTTATGAACACTGAAGCTTTCTTT. Protein: CASSPRLGLGLMNTEAFF.

V gene TRBV5-1 combines with J gene TRBJ1-1; no firm D call. CDR1 is SGHRS, CDR2 YFSETQ, per germline. V was cut by 7 bases and J by 6 bases, with 19 bases left in between. This CDR3 is 14 amino acids long. The CDR3 DNA reads TGCGCCAGCGGCTCCCCCGAGGCCGATGCTGAAGCTTTCTTT. Protein product: CASGSPEADAEAFF.

The V call is TRBV5-8, the J call TRBJ2-1; 10 bases fit TRBD1. V dropped 0 bases and J dropped 6; count of bases not matched to a gene: 3. Germline V gives CDR1 SGHTS, CDR2 YDEGEE. The CDR3 loop spans 15 amino acids. The CDR3 bases are TGTGCCAGCAGCTTGGGACAGGGGGCCGGCAATGAGCAGTTCTTC. Amino acid sequence: CASSLGQGAGNEQFF. The full variable domain, rest sourced from reference TRBV5-8 and TRBJ2-1, is EAGVTQSPTHLIKTRGQQATLRCSPISGHTSVYWYQQALGLGLQFLLWYDEGEERNRGNFPPRFSGRQFPNYSSELNVNALELEDSALYLCASSLGQGAGNEQFFGPGTRLTVL.

V and J are TRBV11-2 and TRBJ2-3, with 8 bases matching TRBD2. The CDR3 is 14 amino acids. The germline gives CDR1 SGHAT, CDR2 FQNNGV. Trimming at V came to 4 bases and at J to 5 bases, leaving 5 bases not matched to a gene. The CDR3 loop reads CASSSSGGGDTQYF. For the CDR3, the DNA is TGTGCCAGCAGCTCCAGCGGGGGAGGAGATACGCAGTATTTT.

The chain employs TRBV2 and TRBJ1-5; 9 bases are a match to TRBD1. Losses at the gene ends were 6 bases for V and 9 bases for J; bases not matched to a gene: 9. Germline V CDR1 and CDR2: SNHLY, FYNNEI. The CDR3 is 14 amino acids. The CDR3 loop is CASSGTGTRAPQHF. CDR3 DNA sequence: TGTGCCAGCAGCGGGACAGGGACAAGGGCGCCCCAGCATTTT.